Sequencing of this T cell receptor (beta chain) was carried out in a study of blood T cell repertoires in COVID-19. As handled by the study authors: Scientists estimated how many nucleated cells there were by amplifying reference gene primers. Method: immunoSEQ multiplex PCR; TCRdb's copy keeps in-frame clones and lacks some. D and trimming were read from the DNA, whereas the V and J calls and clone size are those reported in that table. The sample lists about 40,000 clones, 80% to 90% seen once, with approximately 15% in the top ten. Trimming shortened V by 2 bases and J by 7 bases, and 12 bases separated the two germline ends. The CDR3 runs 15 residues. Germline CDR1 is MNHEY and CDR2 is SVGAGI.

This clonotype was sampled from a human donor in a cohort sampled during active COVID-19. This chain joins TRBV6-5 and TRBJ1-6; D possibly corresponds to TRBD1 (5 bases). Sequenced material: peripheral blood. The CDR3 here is CASSYDSRPNSPLHF. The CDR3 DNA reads TGTGCCAGCAGTTACGACAGCAGGCCGAATTCACCCCTCCACTTT.